The 15 T cell receptor beta chains listed next were all sequenced from one sample in a study of T cells in Graves' hyperthyroidism and ophthalmopathy. TCR beta CDR3 regions were amplified from RNA. RT-PCR in the first round (using the HTBI primer set) targeted the TCR CDR3. TCRdb re-derived calls from the multiplex PCR reads in MiXCR, one entry per CDR3 protein. The sample records 600,000 or so distinct CDR3 sequences, around 15% being singletons. Material: blood. The receptors shown here come from a woman aged 45-59 years with Graves' ophthalmopathy.

This clonotype has ten or more counts. The rearrangement joins TRBV19 to TRBJ1-2; no reliable D call. V lost 3 bases and J 1 base, leaving 18 bases between the germline ends. The CDR3 consists of 17 residues. Germline V gives CDR1 LNHDA, CDR2 SQIVND (reference sequence). CDR3 coding DNA: TGTGCCAGTAGTATCTCCGACGGATGGTTTGGTAACTATGGCTACACCTTC. Amino acid sequence: CASSISDGWFGNYGYTF. The full variable domain, completed using reference TRBV19 and TRBJ1-2, is DGGITQSPKYLFRKEGQNVTLSCEQNLNHDAMYWYRQDPGQGLRLIYYSQIVNDFQKGDIAEGYSVSREKKESFPLTVTSAQKNPTAFYLCASSISDGWFGNYGYTFGSGTRLTVV.

This clonotype was seen at least ten times. The J gene is TRBJ2-7, the V gene TRBV28; 11 bases align to TRBD2. The length of the CDR3 is 16 residues. Germline V gene sequence: CDR1 MDHEN, CDR2 SYDVKM. Trimming removed 4 bases from V and 0 bases from J; junction bases left unmatched: 5. CDR3 nucleotide sequence: TGTGCCAGCAGTTCAATCGGGACTAGCGGCTCCTACGAGCAGTACTTC. It encodes CASSSIGTSGSYEQYF.

As regards this clonotype: This may stem from a read error, because a much larger clone lies one nucleotide away. The J gene is TRBJ1-1, the V gene TRBV12-3 or TRBV12-4, with 7 bases matching TRBD1. The CDR3 totals 14 residues. The CDR3 reads CASSKDRAGTGAFF. The CDR3 bases are TGTGCCAGCAGCAAAGACAGGGCTGGCACTGGAGCTTTCTTT.

The chain joins TRBV13 to TRBJ2-6, with a possible D match to TRBD1 (6 bases). Germline V gene data show CDR1 as PRHDT and CDR2 as FYEKMQ (reference sequence). There are 16 residues in the CDR3. Trimming pared 5 bases from V and 4 bases from J, leaving 15 bases between. CDR3 bases: TGTGCCAGCAGCGGATTACAGGGCGGCGGGGCCAACGTCCTGACTTTC. This encodes CASSGLQGGGANVLTF.

This clonotype was seen many times. This sequence joins TRBV6-2 or TRBV6-3 and TRBJ2-1, with D uncertain. With 4 bases removed from V and 5 bases from J, the gap between germline ends came to 12 bases. This CDR3 contains 14 residues. The germline V gene encodes CDR1 MNHEY and CDR2 SVGEGT. CDR3 residues: CASSSLRVNNEQFF. DNA for the CDR3: TGTGCCAGCAGTTCGCTCCGGGTTAACAATGAGCAGTTCTTC.

This clonotype has a count of ten or more. The chain combines TRBV5-1 with TRBJ1-4; D perhaps matches TRBD1 (5 bases). Germline lookup yields CDR1 SGHRS and CDR2 YFSETQ. V gave up 0 bases and J gave up 8 bases, with 14 bases separating them. This CDR3 is built from 15 residues. CDR3 DNA sequence: TGCGCCAGCAGCTTGGCCCCGCAGGGTGGCGAAAAACTGTTTTTT. Translating it yields CASSLAPQGGEKLFF.

This clonotype was detected ten times or more. The chain carries TRBV30 and TRBJ1-1, with 7 bases matching TRBD1. CDR1 and CDR2 (germline): GTSNPN, SVGIG (reference sequence). J lost 6 bases, V lost 2 bases, and 6 bases had no gene match. The CDR3 has 13 residues. The CDR3 DNA sequence: TGTGCCTGGAGTAGAAACAGGGGACCTGAAGCTTTCTTT. Translated, it gives CAWSRNRGPEAFF.

In its sample, this clonotype was seen many times. This chain joins TRBV30 and TRBJ2-5, with D perhaps TRBD1 (6 bases). The V and J ends lost 3 bases and 4 bases respectively, with 15 bases between them. Per germline, CDR1 GTSNPN and CDR2 SVGIG (reference sequence). CDR3 length: 14 residues. CDR3 sequence (DNA): TGTGCCTGGAGCCACGGGACACCCCCAGAGACCCAGTACTTC. It yields the protein CAWSHGTPPETQYF.

This clonotype turned up a few times. The chain links TRBV5-1 to TRBJ2-3; 15 nucleotides line up with TRBD2. Germline CDR1 reads SGHRS; CDR2 reads YFSETQ. The V gene end was trimmed by 6 bases and the J gene end by 4 bases; junction bases not matched to a gene: 9. This CDR3 has 17 amino acids. CDR3 amino acids: CASKGLAGGWSADTQYF. The CDR3 DNA is TGCGCCAGCAAGGGACTAGCGGGAGGTTGGAGTGCAGATACGCAGTATTTT.

The chain recombines TRBV19 with TRBJ1-5; D perhaps matches TRBD1 (5 bases). Trimming removed 5 bases from V and 5 bases from J, with 13 bases in between. Germline CDR1 LNHDA, CDR2 SQIVND (reference sequence). The CDR3 is 14 amino acids. The CDR3 sequence: CASSSSAGDQPQHF. CDR3 in DNA: TGTGCCAGTAGTTCCTCCGCGGGGGATCAGCCCCAGCATTTT.

This clonotype turned up a few times. The genes are TRBV7-2 and TRBJ2-1, with 10 bases fitting TRBD2. This CDR3 comprises 21 residues. Looked up from germline, CDR1 is SGHTA and CDR2 is FQGNSA. V lost 2 bases, J lost 4 bases, and 20 bases stayed unmatched. CDR3 bases: TGTGCCAGCAGCTTACAGCCCGGGCTAGCGGGAGTGGGGTCTAAATACAATGAGCAGTTCTTC. Protein product: CASSLQPGLAGVGSKYNEQFF.

The CDR3 DNA is TGTGCCAGCAGCTTGAGGACAGGGTCGAATGGCTACACCTTC. The encoded protein is CASSLRTGSNGYTF. The chain combines TRBV5-6 with TRBJ1-2, with TRBD1 matching 8 bases. Unmatched junction bases numbered 5, after V lost 1 base and J lost 6 bases. The CDR3 covers 14 residues. Germline CDR1 SGHDT, CDR2 YYEEEE.

This clonotype was seen at least ten times. This chain links TRBV20-1 with TRBJ1-6; D is ambiguous. V gave up 2 bases and J gave up 6 bases, with 17 bases separating them. Germline CDR1 reads DFQATT; CDR2 reads SNEGSKA (reference sequence). There are 16 residues in the CDR3. CDR3 nucleotides: TGCAGTGCTAGATCCCCGCGTCGACGGGTTAATTCACCCCTCCACTTT. As protein: CSARSPRRRVNSPLHF.

This clonotype was observed many times. The rearrangement joins TRBV5-1 to TRBJ2-3, with no clear D. The CDR3 consists of 16 residues. With 0 bases removed from V and 0 bases from J, the gap between germline ends came to 11 bases. Looked up from germline, CDR1 is SGHRS and CDR2 is YFSETQ. The CDR3 protein is CASSLERSDSTDTQYF. The CDR3 DNA sequence: TGCGCCAGCAGCTTGGAACGGTCTGATAGCACAGATACGCAGTATTTT.

In its sample, this clonotype was seen a few times. The germline gene is not matched at one end of the junction; a read error may be the cause. This chain connects TRBV6-2 or TRBV6-3 to TRBJ2-1, with 9 bases aligning to TRBD1. This CDR3 contains 15 residues. CDR1 and CDR2 from the germline V gene are MNHEY and SVGEGT. CDR3 nucleotides: TGTGCCAGCAGCTACTATAGGGACAGGGCTATGGAGCAGTTCTTC. Encoded protein: CASSYYRDRAMEQFF.